Listed below are T cell receptor beta chains from one sample, sequenced in a study of T-cell reconstitution after alpha-beta-depleted transplantation in children. TCRdb redid the calling of the PCR reads with MiXCR, one entry per CDR3 protein. The table lists 490,000 or so distinct CDR3 sequences, roughly an eighth of them singletons, with about 5.6% in the top ten. Sample: PBMCs from the stem cell graft donor, taken from the stem cell graft. These receptors originate from a human donor who donated a stem cell graft to a child with combined immunodeficiency. Each CDR3 is given with its conserved first and last residue. The D gene is left open where the match is weak. Expanded clones are given a class, and other clones once, few, many or no size at all.

CDR3 DNA: TGTGCCACCAGCCCTCCTTACCTCTCCTACAATGAGCAGTTCTTC; CDR3 protein: CATSPPYLSYNEQFF; clone size: once; D gene: -; J gene: TRBJ2-1; V gene: TRBV15
CDR3 DNA: TGCAGTGCTAGAGATCTTCGGGGGACCCAGTACTTC; CDR3 protein: CSARDLRGTQYF; clone size: -; D gene: -; J gene: TRBJ2-5; V gene: TRBV20-1
CDR3 DNA: TGTGCCAGCAGCTTAGATTCCGGTCCGGGTACTGAAGCTTTCTTT; CDR3 protein: CASSLDSGPGTEAFF; clone size: -; D gene: -; J gene: TRBJ1-1; V gene: TRBV7-2
CDR3 DNA: TGTGCCAGCAGCTTATTAGGCGGGAGCTCAGGGGAGACCCAGTACTTC; CDR3 protein: CASSLLGGSSGETQYF; clone size: few; D gene: TRBD2; J gene: TRBJ2-5; V gene: TRBV7-2
CDR3 DNA: TGTGCCAGCAGCACGAGAACCCGCACAGATACGCAGTATTTT; CDR3 protein: CASSTRTRTDTQYF; clone size: -; D gene: -; J gene: TRBJ2-3; V gene: TRBV7-8
CDR3 DNA: TGTGCCACCAGTGATACCGGGACAGTGTCTCCCTACGAGCAGTACTTC; CDR3 protein: CATSDTGTVSPYEQYF; clone size: -; D gene: TRBD1; J gene: TRBJ2-7; V gene: TRBV24-1
CDR3 DNA: TGCGCCAGCAGCCTTTCGGGAGGGGGCCTAAAATCAGCCCAGCATTTT; CDR3 protein: CASSLSGGGLKSAQHF; clone size: few; D gene: TRBD1; J gene: TRBJ1-5; V gene: TRBV4-1
CDR3 DNA: TGTGCCAGCAGTTACGGCCTGGCTGGGGCCAACGTCCTGACTTTC; CDR3 protein: CASSYGLAGANVLTF; clone size: many; D gene: -; J gene: TRBJ2-6; V gene: TRBV6-5
CDR3 DNA: TGTGCCACCAGCAGAGGACCAAACACCGGGGAGCTGTTTTTT; CDR3 protein: CATSRGPNTGELFF; clone size: many; D gene: -; J gene: TRBJ2-2; V gene: TRBV15
CDR3 DNA: TGTGCCATCAGTGAGTCGACGCGAGGCGGATACGAGCAGTACTTC; CDR3 protein: CAISESTRGGYEQYF; clone size: many; D gene: -; J gene: TRBJ2-7; V gene: TRBV10-3
CDR3 DNA: TGTGCCAGCAGCTACGGACAGGAAAAGTACGAGCAGTACTTC; CDR3 protein: CASSYGQEKYEQYF; clone size: -; D gene: TRBD1; J gene: TRBJ2-7; V gene: TRBV7-9
CDR3 DNA: TGTGCCAGCAGCTTGGTAGACAGGGAAGCGGAGCCCCAGCATTTT; CDR3 protein: CASSLVDREAEPQHF; clone size: -; D gene: TRBD1; J gene: TRBJ1-5; V gene: TRBV5-6
CDR3 DNA: TGTGCCAGCAGCGTTAGCGGGAGAGATAACGAGCAGTACTTC; CDR3 protein: CASSVSGRDNEQYF; clone size: -; D gene: TRBD2; J gene: TRBJ2-7; V gene: TRBV9
CDR3 DNA: TGCAGTGCTAGTTGGGACAGGGGGACAGATACGCAGTATTTT; CDR3 protein: CSASWDRGTDTQYF; clone size: -; D gene: TRBD1; J gene: TRBJ2-3; V gene: TRBV20-1
CDR3 DNA: TGTGCCAGCAGTTACTCTACCTCCGAGCAGTACTTC; CDR3 protein: CASSYSTSEQYF; clone size: -; D gene: -; J gene: TRBJ2-7; V gene: TRBV6-2/TRBV6-3
CDR3 DNA: TGTGCCAGCAGCCCCGGGCCTAGCGGACCACAGGACTTC; CDR3 protein: CASSPGPSGPQDF; clone size: -; D gene: TRBD2; J gene: TRBJ2-7; V gene: TRBV4-2
CDR3 DNA: TGTGCCACGGGGACAGGTGATCAGCCCCAGCATTTT; CDR3 protein: CATGTGDQPQHF; clone size: few; D gene: TRBD1; J gene: TRBJ1-5; V gene: TRBV24-1
CDR3 DNA: TGTGCCAGCAGCCTAGGACGGGTTTCCTACGAGCAGTACTTC; CDR3 protein: CASSLGRVSYEQYF; clone size: many; D gene: -; J gene: TRBJ2-7; V gene: TRBV27
CDR3 DNA: TGTGCCAGCAGGGGGGTAGTGAACACCGGGGAGCTGTTTTTT; CDR3 protein: CASRGVVNTGELFF; clone size: -; D gene: -; J gene: TRBJ2-2; V gene: TRBV12-3/TRBV12-4
CDR3 DNA: TGTGCCAGCAGGAGACGACCGGGAGAGCAGTACTTC; CDR3 protein: CASRRRPGEQYF; clone size: many; D gene: -; J gene: TRBJ2-7; V gene: TRBV28
CDR3 DNA: TGCAGTGCTAGAGATCTCGGGTACGGGGGTGGTACGCAGTATTTT; CDR3 protein: CSARDLGYGGGTQYF; clone size: few; D gene: -; J gene: TRBJ2-3; V gene: TRBV20-1
CDR3 DNA: TGTGCCAGCAGTTACGCGGACGAGCAGTACTTC; CDR3 protein: CASSYADEQYF; clone size: -; D gene: -; J gene: TRBJ2-7; V gene: TRBV6-6
CDR3 DNA: TGCAGTGCTAGGTCGGGAGATGGCTACACCTTC; CDR3 protein: CSARSGDGYTF; clone size: few; D gene: -; J gene: TRBJ1-2; V gene: TRBV20-1
CDR3 DNA: TGTGCCTGGAGTGCGGGGAGGGGGCCCTACGAGCAGTACTTC; CDR3 protein: CAWSAGRGPYEQYF; clone size: -; D gene: -; J gene: TRBJ2-7; V gene: TRBV30
CDR3 DNA: TGCAGCGGACACCCCCAGGGGTTCTCTGAAGCTTTCTTT; CDR3 protein: CSGHPQGFSEAFF; clone size: -; D gene: -; J gene: TRBJ1-1; V gene: TRBV29-1
CDR3 DNA: TGCAGCGTGGACTTACCAAACGAAGAGACCCAGTACTTC; CDR3 protein: CSVDLPNEETQYF; clone size: -; D gene: -; J gene: TRBJ2-5; V gene: TRBV29-1
CDR3 DNA: TGTGCCAGCAGGAGGACTAGCGGGAGAAGAGAGACCCAGTACTTC; CDR3 protein: CASRRTSGRRETQYF; clone size: few; D gene: TRBD2; J gene: TRBJ2-5; V gene: TRBV12-3/TRBV12-4
CDR3 DNA: TGTGCCAGCAGCCAAGGGGGACGCGGCCTCAATGAGCAGTTCTTC; CDR3 protein: CASSQGGRGLNEQFF; clone size: many; D gene: -; J gene: TRBJ2-1; V gene: TRBV4-2
CDR3 DNA: TGTGCCAGCAGCTCGCTATCTAGCACAGATACGCAGTATTTT; CDR3 protein: CASSSLSSTDTQYF; clone size: many; D gene: -; J gene: TRBJ2-3; V gene: TRBV7-2
CDR3 DNA: TGTGCCAGCAGCATGATCCGGGACAGGGAAATCTATGGCTACACCTTC; CDR3 protein: CASSMIRDREIYGYTF; clone size: -; D gene: -; J gene: TRBJ1-2; V gene: TRBV21-1
CDR3 DNA: TGCGCCAGCAGCCAGGGTCCCTTTAGCTTAGGGGAGACCCAGTACTTC; CDR3 protein: CASSQGPFSLGETQYF; clone size: few; D gene: -; J gene: TRBJ2-5; V gene: TRBV4-1
CDR3 DNA: TGTGCGTCACGGGAGGAGATTGCTTTCTTT; CDR3 protein: CASREEIAFF; clone size: few; D gene: -; J gene: TRBJ1-1; V gene: TRBV7-9
CDR3 DNA: TGTGCCAGCAGCTTAGAAGGGAGGGCCGGGACAGATACGCAGTATTTT; CDR3 protein: CASSLEGRAGTDTQYF; clone size: -; D gene: TRBD2; J gene: TRBJ2-3; V gene: TRBV7-2
CDR3 DNA: TGTGCCAGCAGTTTAGGGGGGTTAGGCTACGAGCAGTACTTC; CDR3 protein: CASSLGGLGYEQYF; clone size: -; D gene: -; J gene: TRBJ2-7; V gene: TRBV27
CDR3 DNA: TGTGCCAGCAGTCTCGGGTTGACAGTGGGAAGCAATCAGCCCCAGCATTTT; CDR3 protein: CASSLGLTVGSNQPQHF; clone size: many; D gene: -; J gene: TRBJ1-5; V gene: TRBV12-3/TRBV12-4
CDR3 DNA: TGCAGTGCTAGAGATCAGGGGGGGGACTATGGCTACACCTTC; CDR3 protein: CSARDQGGDYGYTF; clone size: -; D gene: TRBD1; J gene: TRBJ1-2; V gene: TRBV20-1
CDR3 DNA: TGTGCCAGCAGCCCCCTCTATAGCAATCAGCCCCAGCATTTT; CDR3 protein: CASSPLYSNQPQHF; clone size: few; D gene: -; J gene: TRBJ1-5; V gene: TRBV7-9
CDR3 DNA: TGTGCCAGCAGTCCAGTCGATGAGCAGTTCTTC; CDR3 protein: CASSPVDEQFF; clone size: many; D gene: -; J gene: TRBJ2-1; V gene: TRBV6-6
CDR3 DNA: TGTGCCAGCAGCCCCGCCGGGGGCGCCGGCACAGATACGCAGTATTTT; CDR3 protein: CASSPAGGAGTDTQYF; clone size: -; D gene: -; J gene: TRBJ2-3; V gene: TRBV11-3
CDR3 DNA: TGTGCCAGCAGACCATACCCCGCAACTAATGAAAAACTGTTTTTT; CDR3 protein: CASRPYPATNEKLFF; clone size: few; D gene: -; J gene: TRBJ1-4; V gene: TRBV6-1
CDR3 DNA: TGCGCCAGCAGCCAAGATTTGACTAGCGTCCACAATGAGCAGTTCTTC; CDR3 protein: CASSQDLTSVHNEQFF; clone size: -; D gene: TRBD2; J gene: TRBJ2-1; V gene: TRBV4-3
CDR3 DNA: TGTGCCAGCAGCTTAGATGATAGGAATAGCAATCAGCCCCAGCATTTT; CDR3 protein: CASSLDDRNSNQPQHF; clone size: few; D gene: -; J gene: TRBJ1-5; V gene: TRBV11-2
CDR3 DNA: TGTGCCAGCAGTTTTCGTAGCGGGAGAGCAGATACGCAGTATTTT; CDR3 protein: CASSFRSGRADTQYF; clone size: many; D gene: TRBD2; J gene: TRBJ2-3; V gene: TRBV12-3/TRBV12-4
CDR3 DNA: TGTGCCAGCAGGAACACGGAAAGTTCCTACGAGCAGTACTTC; CDR3 protein: CASRNTESSYEQYF; clone size: few; D gene: -; J gene: TRBJ2-7; V gene: TRBV7-8
CDR3 DNA: TGTGCCAGCAGAGCGAACAGGCCTGGGGCCAACGTCCTGACTTTC; CDR3 protein: CASRANRPGANVLTF; clone size: few; D gene: -; J gene: TRBJ2-6; V gene: TRBV6-1
CDR3 DNA: TGTGCCAGCAGTTTCAACGAGCAGTACTTC; CDR3 protein: CASSFNEQYF; clone size: -; D gene: -; J gene: TRBJ2-7; V gene: TRBV28
CDR3 DNA: TGTGCCAGCACCACAGGGACCATGAACACTGAAGCTTTCTTT; CDR3 protein: CASTTGTMNTEAFF; clone size: many; D gene: -; J gene: TRBJ1-1; V gene: TRBV12-3/TRBV12-4
CDR3 DNA: TGTGCCAGCAGCTTGAGTTTATCCGGGGAGCTGTTTTTT; CDR3 protein: CASSLSLSGELFF; clone size: few; D gene: -; J gene: TRBJ2-2; V gene: TRBV5-6
CDR3 DNA: TGTGCCAGCAGTGTGGTTCGGATTGGGAACAATGAGCAGTTCTTC; CDR3 protein: CASSVVRIGNNEQFF; clone size: -; D gene: -; J gene: TRBJ2-1; V gene: TRBV2
CDR3 DNA: TGCGCCAGCAGCCCATTCGCGGGAGGCAATCAGCCCCAGCATTTT; CDR3 protein: CASSPFAGGNQPQHF; clone size: -; D gene: -; J gene: TRBJ1-5; V gene: TRBV5-1
CDR3 DNA: TGTGCCAGCAGCCAAGCGTCGTGGGGGCCAGGCACTGAAGCTTTCTTT; CDR3 protein: CASSQASWGPGTEAFF; clone size: few; D gene: -; J gene: TRBJ1-1; V gene: TRBV14
CDR3 DNA: TGTGCCAGCAGCCAAGGGCCCCAGAAAGAGACCCAGTACTTC; CDR3 protein: CASSQGPQKETQYF; clone size: once; D gene: -; J gene: TRBJ2-5; V gene: TRBV14